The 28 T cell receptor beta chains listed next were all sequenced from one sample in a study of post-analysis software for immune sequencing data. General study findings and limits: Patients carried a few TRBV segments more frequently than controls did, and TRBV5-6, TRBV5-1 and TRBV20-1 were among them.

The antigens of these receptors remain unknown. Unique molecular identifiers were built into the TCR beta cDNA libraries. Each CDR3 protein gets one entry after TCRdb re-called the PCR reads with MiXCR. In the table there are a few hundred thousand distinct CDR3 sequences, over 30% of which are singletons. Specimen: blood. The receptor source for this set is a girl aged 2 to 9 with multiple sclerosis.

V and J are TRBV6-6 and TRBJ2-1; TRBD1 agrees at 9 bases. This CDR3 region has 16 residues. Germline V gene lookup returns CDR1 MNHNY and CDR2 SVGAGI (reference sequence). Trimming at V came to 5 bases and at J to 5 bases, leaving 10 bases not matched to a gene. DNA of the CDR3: TGTGCCAGCAGTAATCCCGGACAGGGGAGGGACAATGAGCAGTTCTTC. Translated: CASSNPGQGRDNEQFF.

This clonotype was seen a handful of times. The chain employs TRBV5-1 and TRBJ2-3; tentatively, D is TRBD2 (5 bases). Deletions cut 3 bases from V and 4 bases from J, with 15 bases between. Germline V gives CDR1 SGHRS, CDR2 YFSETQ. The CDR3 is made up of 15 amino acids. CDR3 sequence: CASSSNGGRPDTQYF. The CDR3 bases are TGCGCCAGCAGCTCCAACGGAGGCCGCCCAGATACGCAGTATTTT.

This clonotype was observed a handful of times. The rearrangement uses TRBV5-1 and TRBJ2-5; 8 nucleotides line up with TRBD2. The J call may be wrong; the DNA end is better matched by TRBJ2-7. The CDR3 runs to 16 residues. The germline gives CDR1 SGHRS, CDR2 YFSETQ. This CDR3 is CASSLAQAGEPYEQYF. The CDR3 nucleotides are TGCGCCAGCAGCTTGGCCCAAGCGGGGGAACCTTACGAGCAGTACTTC.

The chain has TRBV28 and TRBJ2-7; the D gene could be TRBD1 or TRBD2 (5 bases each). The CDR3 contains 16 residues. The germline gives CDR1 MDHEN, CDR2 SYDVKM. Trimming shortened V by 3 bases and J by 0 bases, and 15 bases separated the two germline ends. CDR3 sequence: CASSFPPGRSSYEQYF. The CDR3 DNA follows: TGTGCCAGCAGTTTTCCACCGGGACGGTCCTCCTACGAGCAGTACTTC.

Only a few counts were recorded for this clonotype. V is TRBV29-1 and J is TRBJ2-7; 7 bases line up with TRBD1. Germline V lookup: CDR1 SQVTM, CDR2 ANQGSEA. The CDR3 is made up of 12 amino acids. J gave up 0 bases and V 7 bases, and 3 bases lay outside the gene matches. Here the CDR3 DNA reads TGCAGCGGACGGGACAGCTCCTACGAGCAGTACTTC. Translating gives CSGRDSSYEQYF.

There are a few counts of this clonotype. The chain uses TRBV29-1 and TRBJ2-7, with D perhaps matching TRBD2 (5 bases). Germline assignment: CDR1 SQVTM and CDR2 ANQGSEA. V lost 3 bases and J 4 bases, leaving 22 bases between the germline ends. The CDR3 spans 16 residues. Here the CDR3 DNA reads TGCAGCGTTGAGGAGAGAGCGGACTCGAATCGGTACGAGCAGTACTTC. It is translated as CSVEERADSNRYEQYF.

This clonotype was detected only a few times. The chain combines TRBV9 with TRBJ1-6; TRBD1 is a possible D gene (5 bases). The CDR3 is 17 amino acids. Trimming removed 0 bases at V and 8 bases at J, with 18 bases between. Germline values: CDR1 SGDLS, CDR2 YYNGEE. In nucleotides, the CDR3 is TGTGCCAGCAGCGTAGATCTGTCGCAGGGTATGCATTCACCCCTCCACTTT. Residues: CASSVDLSQGMHSPLHF.

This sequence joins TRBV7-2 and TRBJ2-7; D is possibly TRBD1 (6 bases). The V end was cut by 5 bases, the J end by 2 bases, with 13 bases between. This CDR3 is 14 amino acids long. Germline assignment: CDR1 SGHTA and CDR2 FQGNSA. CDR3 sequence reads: CASSPAQGTYEQYF. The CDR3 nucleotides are TGTGCCAGCAGCCCCGCTCAGGGGACCTACGAGCAGTACTTC.

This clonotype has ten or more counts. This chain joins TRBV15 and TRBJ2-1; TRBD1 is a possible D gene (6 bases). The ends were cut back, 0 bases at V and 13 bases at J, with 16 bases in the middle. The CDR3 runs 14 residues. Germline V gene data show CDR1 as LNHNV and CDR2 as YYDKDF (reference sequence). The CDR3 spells CATSRDRTAQLQFF. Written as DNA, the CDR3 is TGTGCCACCAGCAGAGATCGGACAGCCCAACTCCAGTTCTTC.

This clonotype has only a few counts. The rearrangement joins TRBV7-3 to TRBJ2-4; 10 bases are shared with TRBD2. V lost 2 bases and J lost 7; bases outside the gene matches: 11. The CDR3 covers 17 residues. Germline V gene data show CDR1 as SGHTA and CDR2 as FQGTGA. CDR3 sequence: CASSLELASGSRNIQYF. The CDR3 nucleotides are TGTGCCAGCAGCTTAGAATTGGCTAGCGGGAGTCGGAACATTCAGTACTTC.

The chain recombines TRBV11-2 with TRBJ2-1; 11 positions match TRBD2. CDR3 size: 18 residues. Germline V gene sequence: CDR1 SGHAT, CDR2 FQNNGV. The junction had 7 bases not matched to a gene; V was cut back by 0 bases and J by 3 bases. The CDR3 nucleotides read TGTGCCAGCAGCTTAGAAACCGGGACTAGCGGAGGCTACAATGAGCAGTTCTTC. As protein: CASSLETGTSGGYNEQFF.

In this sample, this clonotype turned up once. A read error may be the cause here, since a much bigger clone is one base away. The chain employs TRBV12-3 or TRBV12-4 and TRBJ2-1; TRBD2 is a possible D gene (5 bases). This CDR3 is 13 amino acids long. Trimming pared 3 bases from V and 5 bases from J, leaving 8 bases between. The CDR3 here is CASSLQEDNEQFF. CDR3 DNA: TGTGCCAGCAGTTTGCAGGAGGACAATGAGCAGTTCTTC.

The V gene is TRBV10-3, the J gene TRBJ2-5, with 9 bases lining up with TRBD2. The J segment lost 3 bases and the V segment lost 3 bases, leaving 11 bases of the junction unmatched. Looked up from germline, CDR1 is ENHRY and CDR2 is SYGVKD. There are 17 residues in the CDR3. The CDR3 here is CAISDFEKTSGKETQYF. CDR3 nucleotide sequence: TGTGCCATCAGTGACTTTGAAAAGACTAGCGGAAAAGAGACCCAGTACTTC.

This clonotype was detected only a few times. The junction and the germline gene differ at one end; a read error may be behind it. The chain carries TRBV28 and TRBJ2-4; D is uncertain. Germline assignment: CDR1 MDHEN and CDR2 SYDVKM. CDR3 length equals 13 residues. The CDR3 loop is CASSFPTKNIQYF. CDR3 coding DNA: TGTGCTAGCAGTTTCCCTACCAAAAACATTCAGTACTTC. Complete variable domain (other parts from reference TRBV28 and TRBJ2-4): DVKVTQSSRYLVKRTGEKVFLECVQDMDHENMFWYRQDPGLGLRLIYFSYDVKMKEKGDIPEGYSVSREKKERFSLILESASTNQTSMYLCASSFPTKNIQYFGAGTRLSVL.

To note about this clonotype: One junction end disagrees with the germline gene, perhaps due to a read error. CDR3 DNA: TGTGCCAGCAGCTTGGAGTTTGCCCTGCCTCGGGCCGACGTCCTGACTTTC. The encoded protein is CASSLEFALPRADVLTF. The chain couples TRBV5-5 to TRBJ2-6; D is ambiguous. The CDR3 covers 17 residues. From germline, CDR1 is SGHKS and CDR2 YYEKEE (reference sequence).

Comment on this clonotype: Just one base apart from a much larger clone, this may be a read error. Here the CDR3 DNA reads TGCAGCGTTGTGACCGGGACTAGCGGGGGATTTCAGTTCTTC. It translates to CSVVTGTSGGFQFF. The chain carries TRBV29-1 and TRBJ2-1, with 14 nucleotides matching TRBD2. The germline gives CDR1 SQVTM, CDR2 ANQGSEA. V lost 4 bases and J lost 13; bases outside the gene matches: 9. There are 14 residues in the CDR3.

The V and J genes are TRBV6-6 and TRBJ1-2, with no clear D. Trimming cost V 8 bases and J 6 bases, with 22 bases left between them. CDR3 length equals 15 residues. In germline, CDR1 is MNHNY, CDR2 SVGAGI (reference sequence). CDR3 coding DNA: TGTGCCAGCTCTCTCTATGGTACTCCTACGGATGGCTACACCTTC. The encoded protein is CASSLYGTPTDGYTF.

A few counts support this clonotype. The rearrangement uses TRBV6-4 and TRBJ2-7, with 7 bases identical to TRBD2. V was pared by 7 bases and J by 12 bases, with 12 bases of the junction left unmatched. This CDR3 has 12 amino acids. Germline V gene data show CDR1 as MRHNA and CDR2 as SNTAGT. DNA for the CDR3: TGTGCCAGCAAGTTGGGGCTAGCGGATCCGTACTTC. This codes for CASKLGLADPYF.

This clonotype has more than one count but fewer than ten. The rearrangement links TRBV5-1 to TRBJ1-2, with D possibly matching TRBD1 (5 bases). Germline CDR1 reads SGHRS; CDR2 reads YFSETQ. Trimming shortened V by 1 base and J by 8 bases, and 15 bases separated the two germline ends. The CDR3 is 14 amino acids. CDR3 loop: CASSLIPGPGGYTF. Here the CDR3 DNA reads TGCGCCAGCAGCTTGATCCCGGGACCCGGGGGCTACACCTTC.

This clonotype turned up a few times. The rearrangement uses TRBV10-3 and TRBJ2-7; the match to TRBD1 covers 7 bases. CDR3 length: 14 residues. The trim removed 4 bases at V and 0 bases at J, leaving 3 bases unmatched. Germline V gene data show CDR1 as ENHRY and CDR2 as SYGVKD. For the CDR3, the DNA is TGTGCCATCAGTGGAGACAGGGTCTCCTACGAGCAGTACTTC. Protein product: CAISGDRVSYEQYF.

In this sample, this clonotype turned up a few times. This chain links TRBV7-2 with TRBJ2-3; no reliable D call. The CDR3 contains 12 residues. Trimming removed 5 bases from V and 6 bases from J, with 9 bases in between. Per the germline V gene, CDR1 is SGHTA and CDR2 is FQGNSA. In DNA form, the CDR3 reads TGTGCCAGCAGCGACGGTTTGGATACGCAGTATTTT. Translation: CASSDGLDTQYF.

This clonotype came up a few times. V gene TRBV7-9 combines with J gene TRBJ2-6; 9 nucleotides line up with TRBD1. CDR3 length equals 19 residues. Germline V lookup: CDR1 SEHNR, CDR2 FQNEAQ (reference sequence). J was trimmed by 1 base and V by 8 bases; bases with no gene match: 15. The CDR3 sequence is CASVPPRGQGGSGANVLTF. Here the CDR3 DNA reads TGTGCCAGCGTCCCCCCGCGGGGACAGGGTGGTTCTGGGGCCAACGTCCTGACTTTC.

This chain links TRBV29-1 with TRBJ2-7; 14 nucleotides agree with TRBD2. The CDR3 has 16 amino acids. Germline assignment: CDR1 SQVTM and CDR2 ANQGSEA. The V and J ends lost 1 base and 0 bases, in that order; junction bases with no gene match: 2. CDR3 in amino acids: CSVEGLAGGSSYEQYF. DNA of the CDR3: TGCAGCGTTGAAGGACTAGCGGGGGGGAGCTCCTACGAGCAGTACTTC.

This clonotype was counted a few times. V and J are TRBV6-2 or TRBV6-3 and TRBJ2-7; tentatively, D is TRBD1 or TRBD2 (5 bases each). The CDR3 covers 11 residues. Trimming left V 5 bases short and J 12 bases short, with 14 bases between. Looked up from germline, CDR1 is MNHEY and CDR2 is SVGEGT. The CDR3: CASSKTGTLYF. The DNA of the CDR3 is TGTGCCAGCAGTAAAACCGGGACGTTGTACTTC.

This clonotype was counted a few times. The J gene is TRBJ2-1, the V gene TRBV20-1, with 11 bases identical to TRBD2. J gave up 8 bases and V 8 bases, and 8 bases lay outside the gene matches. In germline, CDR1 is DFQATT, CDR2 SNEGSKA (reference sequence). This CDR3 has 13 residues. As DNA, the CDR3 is TGCAGTCCTACTAGCGGGAGTCTCTATGAGCAGTTCTTC. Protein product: CSPTSGSLYEQFF.

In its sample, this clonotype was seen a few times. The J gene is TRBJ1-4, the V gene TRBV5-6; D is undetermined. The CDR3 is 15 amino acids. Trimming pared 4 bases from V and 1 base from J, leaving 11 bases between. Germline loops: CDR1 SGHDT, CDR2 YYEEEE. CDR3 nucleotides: TGTGCCAGCAGCGGCAGGACGAGAACTAATGAAAAACTGTTTTTT. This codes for CASSGRTRTNEKLFF.

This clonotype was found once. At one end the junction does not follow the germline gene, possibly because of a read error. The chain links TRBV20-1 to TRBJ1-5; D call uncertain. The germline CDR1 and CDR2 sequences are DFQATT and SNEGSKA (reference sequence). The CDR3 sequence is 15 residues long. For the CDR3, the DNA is TGCAGTGCTAGAGACGTAGGGTATAGCAATCAGCCTCAGCATTTT. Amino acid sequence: CSARDVGYSNQPQHF.

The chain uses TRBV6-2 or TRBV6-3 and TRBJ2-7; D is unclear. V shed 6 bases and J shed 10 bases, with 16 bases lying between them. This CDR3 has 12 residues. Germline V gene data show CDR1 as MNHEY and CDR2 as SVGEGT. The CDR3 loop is CASSSSRGLQYF. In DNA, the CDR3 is TGTGCCAGCAGCTCCTCCCGAGGCCTCCAGTACTTC.